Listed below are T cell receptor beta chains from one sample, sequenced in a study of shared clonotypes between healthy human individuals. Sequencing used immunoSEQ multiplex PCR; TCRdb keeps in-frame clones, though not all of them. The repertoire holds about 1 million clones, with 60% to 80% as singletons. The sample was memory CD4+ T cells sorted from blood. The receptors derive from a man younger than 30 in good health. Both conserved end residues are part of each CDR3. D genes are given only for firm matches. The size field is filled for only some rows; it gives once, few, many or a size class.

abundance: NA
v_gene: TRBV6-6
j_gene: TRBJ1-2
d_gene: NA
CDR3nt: TGTGCCAGCAGTCCCACCCAGGGAGCCTCCTACACCTTC
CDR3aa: CASSPTQGASYTF

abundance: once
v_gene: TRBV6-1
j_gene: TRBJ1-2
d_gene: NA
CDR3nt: TGTGCCAGCAGGGGGTTTATCGGCGACTATGGCTACACCTTC
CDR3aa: CASRGFIGDYGYTF

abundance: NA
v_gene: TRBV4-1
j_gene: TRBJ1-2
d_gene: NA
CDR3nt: TGCGCCAGCAGCCCCCGACGGGGAACTAACTATGGCTACACCTTC
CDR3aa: CASSPRRGTNYGYTF

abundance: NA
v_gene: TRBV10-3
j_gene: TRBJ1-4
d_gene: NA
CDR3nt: TGTGCCATCAGTGAGTCGACGGGGGCTAATGAAAAACTGTTTTTT
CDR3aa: CAISESTGANEKLFF

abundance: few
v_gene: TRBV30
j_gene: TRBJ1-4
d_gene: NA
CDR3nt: TGTGCCTGGAGTGATTTAGGCGAAAAACTGTTTTTT
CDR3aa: CAWSDLGEKLFF

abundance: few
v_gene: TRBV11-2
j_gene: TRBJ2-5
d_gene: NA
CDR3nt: TGTGCCAGCAGCTTAAACAGGGCCCAAGAGACCCAGTACTTC
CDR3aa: CASSLNRAQETQYF

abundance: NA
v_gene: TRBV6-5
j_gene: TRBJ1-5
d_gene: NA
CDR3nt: TGTGCCAGCAGTTACTCTAGCAGGGGCCATCAGCCCCAGCATTTT
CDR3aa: CASSYSSRGHQPQHF

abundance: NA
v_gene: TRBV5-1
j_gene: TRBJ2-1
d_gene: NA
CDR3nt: TGCGCCAGCAGCTTAACCGAAGGGCTGAGGGAGCAGTTCTTC
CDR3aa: CASSLTEGLREQFF

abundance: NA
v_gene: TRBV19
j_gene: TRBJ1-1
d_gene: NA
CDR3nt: TGTGCCAGTAGTACTGGGCCCGACAGAGCGGGTTTGATGAACACTGAAGCTTTCTTT
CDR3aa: CASSTGPDRAGLMNTEAFF

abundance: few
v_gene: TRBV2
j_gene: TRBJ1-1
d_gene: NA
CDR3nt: TGTGCCACCATCGATCAGGGTTACACTGAAGCTTTCTTT
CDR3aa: CATIDQGYTEAFF

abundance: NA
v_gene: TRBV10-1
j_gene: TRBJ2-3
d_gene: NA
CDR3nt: TGCGCCAGCAGTGAGAGAGTTGGGCGAGATACGCAGTATTTT
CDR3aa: CASSERVGRDTQYF

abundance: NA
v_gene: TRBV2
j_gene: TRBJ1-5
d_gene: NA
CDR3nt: TGTGCCAGCAGTGAAGGTTCGCCCCAGCATTTT
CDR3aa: CASSEGSPQHF

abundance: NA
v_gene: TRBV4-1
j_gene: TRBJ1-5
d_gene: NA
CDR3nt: TGCGCCAGCAGCCAAGATGGGGGTTATCAGCCCCAGCATTTT
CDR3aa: CASSQDGGYQPQHF

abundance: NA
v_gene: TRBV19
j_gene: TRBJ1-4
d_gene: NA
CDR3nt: TGTGCCAGTAGCCAGTTCAGAAATGAAAAACTGTTTTTT
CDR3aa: CASSQFRNEKLFF

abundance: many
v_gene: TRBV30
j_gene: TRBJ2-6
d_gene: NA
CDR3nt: TGTGCCTTGACAGTAACTAACGGGGCCAACGTCCTGACTTTC
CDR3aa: CALTVTNGANVLTF

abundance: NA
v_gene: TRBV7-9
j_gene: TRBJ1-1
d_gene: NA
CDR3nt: TGTGCCAGCAGCGTGGGACGCCCGAGGGCTGAAGCTTTCTTT
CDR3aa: CASSVGRPRAEAFF

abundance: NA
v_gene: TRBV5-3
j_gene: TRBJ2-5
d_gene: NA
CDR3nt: TGTGCCAGAATTAAAGAGGGGCAAGAGACCCAGTACTTC
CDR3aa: CARIKEGQETQYF

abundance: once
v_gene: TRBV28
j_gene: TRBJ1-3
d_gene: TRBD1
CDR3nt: TGTGCCAGCAGAGAAGGACAGGTACCTGGAAACACCATATATTTT
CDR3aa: CASREGQVPGNTIYF

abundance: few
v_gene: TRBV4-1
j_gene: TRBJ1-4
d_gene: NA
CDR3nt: TGCGCCAGCAGCCAAGAACGTGGTGAAAAACTGTTTTTT
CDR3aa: CASSQERGEKLFF

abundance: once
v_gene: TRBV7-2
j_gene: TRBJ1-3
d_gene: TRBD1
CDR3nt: TGTGCCAGCAGCTTAGACGGGACAGGGTTGGGCGGAAACACCATATATTTT
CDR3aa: CASSLDGTGLGGNTIYF

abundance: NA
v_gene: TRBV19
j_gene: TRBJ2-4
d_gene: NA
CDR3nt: TGTGCCAGTACCGAACAGGGAGCCAAAAACATTCAGTACTTC
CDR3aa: CASTEQGAKNIQYF

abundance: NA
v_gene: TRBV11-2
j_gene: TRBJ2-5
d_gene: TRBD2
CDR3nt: TGTGCCAGCAGCTTAGGATCATCCGTTGGGGGGGAAGAGACCCAGTACTTC
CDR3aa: CASSLGSSVGGEETQYF

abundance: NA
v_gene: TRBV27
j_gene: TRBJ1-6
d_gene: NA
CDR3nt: TGTGCCAGCAGTTCATTACCGCCCGGGCAGGGTGGTTCACCCCTCCACTTT
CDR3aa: CASSSLPPGQGGSPLHF